This T cell receptor beta chain was sequenced for a study of T cell changes during pregnancy in multiple sclerosis. Only in-frame clones appear in the TCRdb table, and some are missing; sequencing was by immunoSEQ multiplex PCR. Among approximately 74,000 clones listed, about nine tenths were seen once. V was trimmed by 1 base and J by 0 bases, leaving 14 bases between them. CDR3 size: 17 residues. Germline CDR1 and CDR2: SGHAT and FQNNGV. Here the sequenced sample was peripheral blood, taken before pregnancy. The sequence came from a female donor with multiple sclerosis, enrolled in a pregnancy study. This sequence joins TRBV11-2 and TRBJ2-3; a possible D gene is TRBD2 (6 bases). CDR3: CASSLVGLRGSTDTQYF. The CDR3 DNA sequence: TGTGCCAGCAGCTTAGTTGGTTTGCGGGGTAGCACAGATACGCAGTATTTT.